These T cell receptor beta chains were read from a single sample in a study of patients and donors after allogeneic stem cell transplantation. TCRdb recomputed calls from the RT-PCR reads with MiXCR, one row per CDR3 protein. The sample contains 95,000 to 120,000 distinct CDR3 sequences, less than 45% of which appear only once. Sequencing input: blood, either unsorted or a sorted T cell fraction (not recorded which). These TCRs come from a human donor who was either an allogeneic HSCT recipient or a stem cell or donor lymphocyte infusion donor (not recorded which). It is not recorded whose cells these are; they may come from a transplant donor. CDR3s include the opening cysteine and the closing phenylalanine or tryptophan. Fields, in order: CDR3 protein, CDR3 DNA, clone size, J gene, D gene, V gene. A D gene is named only where the DNA matches it firmly. Clone size, where shown, is once, few, many, or a class for clones that have expanded.

CDR3: CATSRAGSGANVLTF; DNA: TGTGCCACCAGCAGAGCAGGTTCTGGGGCCAACGTCCTGACTTTC; size: few; J: TRBJ2-6; D: .; V: TRBV15
CDR3: CSARKARNSPLHF; DNA: TGCAGTGCTAGAAAGGCGAGGAATTCACCCCTCCACTTT; size: few; J: TRBJ1-6; D: .; V: TRBV20-1
CDR3: CASSYQSWQETQYF; DNA: TGTGCCAGCAGTTACCAATCTTGGCAAGAGACCCAGTACTTC; size: .; J: TRBJ2-5; D: .; V: TRBV6-5
CDR3: CASSLVGGAEAFF; DNA: TGTGCCAGCAGCTTAGTGGGGGGCGCTGAAGCTTTCTTT; size: .; J: TRBJ1-1; D: .; V: TRBV7-2
CDR3: CASSPGLAGELFF; DNA: TGTGCCAGCAGTCCCGGACTAGCCGGGGAGCTGTTTTTT; size: .; J: TRBJ2-2; D: TRBD2; V: TRBV12-3/TRBV12-4
CDR3: CASSYYGTVQPQHF; DNA: TGTGCCAGCAGTTACTACGGGACAGTTCAGCCCCAGCATTTT; size: few; J: TRBJ1-5; D: TRBD1; V: TRBV6-2/TRBV6-3
CDR3: CSARAHTSNQPQHF; DNA: TGCAGTGCTAGAGCACATACTAGCAATCAGCCCCAGCATTTT; size: many; J: TRBJ1-5; D: .; V: TRBV20-1
CDR3: CASSLSTEQYF; DNA: TGTGCCAGCAGTTTATCCACCGAGCAGTACTTC; size: .; J: TRBJ2-7; D: .; V: TRBV12-3/TRBV12-4
CDR3: CASRPRTGVYEQYF; DNA: TGTGCCAGCAGACCAAGGACAGGGGTCTACGAGCAGTACTTC; size: few; J: TRBJ2-7; D: .; V: TRBV21-1
CDR3: CASSLSQGPGQPQHF; DNA: TGTGCCAGCAGCTTAAGCCAGGGTCCGGGCCAGCCCCAGCATTTT; size: few; J: TRBJ1-5; D: .; V: TRBV7-2
CDR3: CASSLGWGQGVTEAFF; DNA: TGTGCCAGCAGTTTAGGGTGGGGACAGGGTGTGACTGAAGCTTTCTTT; size: .; J: TRBJ1-1; D: TRBD1; V: TRBV28
CDR3: CASSFRLGLSYQETQYF; DNA: TGTGCCAGCAGCTTCCGCTTGGGACTGTCCTACCAAGAGACCCAGTACTTC; size: few; J: TRBJ2-5; D: .; V: TRBV7-8
CDR3: CASSADTAPRETQYF; DNA: TGTGCCAGCAGTGCCGATACTGCCCCCAGGGAGACCCAGTACTTC; size: .; J: TRBJ2-5; D: .; V: TRBV28
CDR3: CASSQVVYEQFF; DNA: TGTGCCAGCAGCCAAGTCGTATATGAGCAGTTCTTC; size: few; J: TRBJ2-1; D: .; V: TRBV3-1
CDR3: CASSSRLAGGHF; DNA: TGTGCCAGCAGTTCGAGACTAGCGGGAGGACATTTT; size: .; J: TRBJ2-3; D: TRBD2; V: TRBV6-2/TRBV6-3
CDR3: CASSLSGTVNQPQHF; DNA: TGTGCCAGCAGTTTAAGCGGGACAGTAAATCAGCCCCAGCATTTT; size: many; J: TRBJ1-5; D: TRBD1; V: TRBV12-3/TRBV12-4
CDR3: CSAREWGGSTDTQYF; DNA: TGCAGTGCTAGAGAGTGGGGTGGAAGCACAGATACGCAGTATTTT; size: .; J: TRBJ2-3; D: .; V: TRBV20-1
CDR3: CSARAERGFYNEQFF; DNA: TGCAGTGCTAGAGCGGAGCGGGGGTTCTACAATGAGCAGTTCTTC; size: few; J: TRBJ2-1; D: TRBD2; V: TRBV20-1
CDR3: CASGRTGGGPLHF; DNA: TGTGCCAGCGGACGGACAGGGGGTGGTCCCCTCCACTTT; size: .; J: TRBJ1-6; D: TRBD1; V: TRBV2
CDR3: CASSFTWSTNEKLFF; DNA: TGTGCCAGCAGTTTCACCTGGTCCACTAATGAAAAACTGTTTTTT; size: .; J: TRBJ1-4; D: .; V: TRBV27
CDR3: CASSYREQNYGYTF; DNA: TGTGCCAGCAGTTACAGAGAACAGAACTATGGCTACACCTTC; size: many; J: TRBJ1-2; D: .; V: TRBV6-5
CDR3: CASSPPGEWNTEAFF; DNA: TGCGCCAGCAGCCCCCCAGGGGAGTGGAACACTGAAGCTTTCTTT; size: .; J: TRBJ1-1; D: .; V: TRBV5-1
CDR3: CASSSRQGGIYF; DNA: TGTGCCAGCAGTTCCCGGCAGGGCGGCATATATTTT; size: .; J: TRBJ1-3; D: .; V: TRBV6-6
CDR3: CASSWGLAVGTDTQYF; DNA: TGTGCCAGCAGTTGGGGACTAGCGGTAGGCACAGATACGCAGTATTTT; size: .; J: TRBJ2-3; D: TRBD2; V: TRBV12-3/TRBV12-4
CDR3: CASPGFSTSGKETQYF; DNA: TGTGCCAGCCCCGGGTTCTCGACTAGCGGCAAAGAGACCCAGTACTTC; size: few; J: TRBJ2-5; D: TRBD2; V: TRBV6-1
CDR3: CATSRGGTGPFSSQHF; DNA: TGTGCCACCAGCAGGGGCGGGACAGGCCCTTTTTCGTCCCAGCATTTT; size: few; J: TRBJ1-5; D: TRBD1; V: TRBV15
CDR3: CASSRALARGTEQYF; DNA: TGTGCCAGCAGCCGAGCACTAGCGAGAGGTACCGAGCAGTACTTC; size: .; J: TRBJ2-7; D: TRBD2; V: TRBV4-2
CDR3: CASSQDPGQGNGYTF; DNA: TGCGCCAGCAGCCAAGATCCCGGACAGGGGAATGGCTACACCTTC; size: few; J: TRBJ1-2; D: TRBD1; V: TRBV4-3
CDR3: CASSLQSGVRGQETQYF; DNA: TGTGCCAGCAGCCTACAGTCAGGGGTGAGAGGGCAAGAGACCCAGTACTTC; size: few; J: TRBJ2-5; D: .; V: TRBV7-2
CDR3: CASSRTGRDQETQYF; DNA: TGCGCCAGCAGCCGGACAGGGAGGGACCAAGAGACCCAGTACTTC; size: few; J: TRBJ2-5; D: .; V: TRBV5-1
CDR3: CSVGGSTDTQYF; DNA: TGCAGCGTTGGGGGCAGCACAGATACGCAGTATTTT; size: .; J: TRBJ2-3; D: .; V: TRBV29-1
CDR3: CASSQDWVQGGNTIYF; DNA: TGTGCCAGCAGCCAAGATTGGGTGCAGGGCGGAAACACCATATATTTT; size: few; J: TRBJ1-3; D: .; V: TRBV4-2
CDR3: CASSLRPPLPQHF; DNA: TGTGCCAGCAGTTTAAGGCCCCCATTACCCCAGCATTTT; size: .; J: TRBJ1-5; D: .; V: TRBV28
CDR3: CASSQGGGERTIYF; DNA: TGTGCCAGCAGCCAAGGGGGGGGAGAACGCACCATATATTTT; size: .; J: TRBJ1-3; D: .; V: TRBV3-1
CDR3: CASSLRGGSTEAFF; DNA: TGTGCCAGCAGTTTGAGGGGAGGAAGCACTGAAGCTTTCTTT; size: .; J: TRBJ1-1; D: .; V: TRBV12-3/TRBV12-4
CDR3: CASSFPGQGFNSPLHF; DNA: TGCGCCAGCAGCTTCCCCGGGCAGGGGTTTAATTCACCCCTCCACTTT; size: many; J: TRBJ1-6; D: .; V: TRBV5-1
CDR3: CASSPVADRFEQYF; DNA: TGTGCCAGTAGTCCCGTCGCGGACAGATTCGAGCAGTACTTC; size: .; J: TRBJ2-7; D: .; V: TRBV19
CDR3: CASSQGLAGGSNEQFF; DNA: TGCGCCAGCAGCCAAGGCCTAGCGGGAGGATCCAATGAGCAGTTCTTC; size: .; J: TRBJ2-1; D: TRBD2; V: TRBV4-3
CDR3: CSARDHRSYEQYF; DNA: TGCAGTGCTAGAGACCACCGGAGCTACGAGCAGTACTTC; size: .; J: TRBJ2-7; D: .; V: TRBV20-1
CDR3: CASIDPVAAGKHGTDTQYF; DNA: TGTGCCAGCATAGACCCCGTGGCGGCCGGCAAGCACGGCACAGATACGCAGTATTTT; size: .; J: TRBJ2-3; D: .; V: TRBV12-3/TRBV12-4
CDR3: CSALQGSNEKLFF; DNA: TGCAGCGCTCTACAGGGATCTAATGAAAAACTGTTTTTT; size: .; J: TRBJ1-4; D: .; V: TRBV29-1
CDR3: CASSLGLVGMRFAQYF; DNA: TGTGCCAGCAGTTTAGGGTTAGTGGGGATGAGATTTGCGCAGTATTTT; size: .; J: TRBJ2-3; D: .; V: TRBV28
CDR3: CSARRQGAHEQFF; DNA: TGCAGTGCTAGACGGCAGGGGGCCCATGAGCAGTTCTTC; size: once; J: TRBJ2-1; D: TRBD1; V: TRBV20-1
CDR3: CAISEGTRTYEQYF; DNA: TGTGCCATCAGTGAAGGGACTAGAACCTACGAGCAGTACTTC; size: .; J: TRBJ2-7; D: TRBD2; V: TRBV10-3
CDR3: CAVSGPGARTAEAFF; DNA: TGTGCCGTCAGTGGACCAGGGGCTCGAACGGCTGAAGCTTTCTTT; size: .; J: TRBJ1-1; D: .; V: TRBV10-3
CDR3: CASSPEGTSGTYEQYF; DNA: TGTGCCAGCAGCCCAGAAGGGACTAGCGGGACCTACGAGCAGTACTTC; size: once; J: TRBJ2-7; D: TRBD2; V: TRBV3-1
CDR3: CASSPRTSGSYEQYF; DNA: TGTGCCAGCAGTCCCAGGACTAGCGGGAGCTACGAGCAGTACTTC; size: .; J: TRBJ2-7; D: TRBD2; V: TRBV6-2/TRBV6-3
CDR3: CASSLFAPGQVNGYTF; DNA: TGTGCCAGCAGCTTATTCGCCCCGGGACAGGTTAATGGCTACACCTTC; size: many; J: TRBJ1-2; D: TRBD1; V: TRBV7-2